The 14 T cell receptor beta chains listed next were all sequenced from one sample in a study of Ad26.COV2.S vaccination and SARS-CoV-2 variants. The treatment is: about 20 received Ad26.COV2.S at low or high dose, single or two shots; about 5 received placebo; per-sample allocation not given. The samples were gathered on day 63 after the first injection of vaccine or placebo. Assay used: immunoSEQ multiplex PCR; TCRdb lists only in-frame clones, some missing. The repertoire holds about 430,000 clones, with roughly 90% as singletons. Here the sequenced sample was peripheral blood, taken in a trial of Ad26.COV2.S vaccine versus placebo. The receptors shown here come from a person aged 18 to 59 who received the Ad26.COV2.S COVID-19 vaccine or a placebo.

The rearrangement joins TRBV7-2 to TRBJ2-3; 7 nucleotides line up with TRBD2. There are 16 residues in the CDR3. The junction had 4 bases not matched to a gene; V was cut back by 1 base and J by 0 bases. Per germline, CDR1 SGHTA and CDR2 FQGNSA. The DNA for the CDR3 is TGTGCCAGCAGCTTAGTTAGCGGGCCCAGCACAGATACGCAGTATTTT. This encodes CASSLVSGPSTDTQYF.

The chain joins TRBV2 to TRBJ2-7; TRBD1 matches 7 bases. The germline V gene encodes CDR1 SNHLY and CDR2 FYNNEI. Trimming took 4 bases from V and 4 from J; bases not matched to a gene: 25. The CDR3 totals 20 residues. Written as DNA, the CDR3 is TGTGCCAGCAGTGTGAAGTCCCCTGAGGCGCTCGGGGACAGAACTTACGAGCAGTACTTC. It codes for CASSVKSPEALGDRTYEQYF.

The chain recombines TRBV15 with TRBJ2-1; D unresolved. The CDR3 has 12 amino acids. V was cut by 1 base and J by 8 bases, with 6 bases left in between. CDR1 LNHNV and CDR2 YYDKDF come from the germline V gene (reference sequence). The DNA for the CDR3 is TGTGCCACCAGCAGAGTCGGGTATGAGCAGTTCTTC. Translation gives CATSRVGYEQFF.

A remark on this clone: Different DNA sequences within this sample yield the same CDR3. The V call is TRBV3-1 (or the pseudogene TRBV3-2), the J call TRBJ1-1; no clear D. The germline V gene encodes CDR1 LGHDT and CDR2 YNNKEL (reference sequence). The CDR3 sequence is 13 residues long. V lost 0 bases and J 4 bases, leaving 6 bases between the germline ends. The CDR3 is CASSQEGGTEAFF. CDR3 nucleotides: TGTGCCAGCAGCCAAGAAGGAGGCACTGAAGCTTTCTTT.

J is TRBJ1-2 and V is TRBV6-6; no reliable D call. The ends were cut back, 6 bases at V and 7 bases at J, with 18 bases in the middle. There are 14 residues in the CDR3. The V gene's germline CDR1 is MNHNY and CDR2 SVGAGI (reference sequence). CDR3 region: CASRLPSQPIGYTF. CDR3 coding DNA: TGTGCCAGCAGATTACCATCACAACCTATTGGCTACACCTTC.

This clone turned up a few times. The chain uses TRBV4-1 and TRBJ1-1; D gene uncertain. Trimming took 1 base from V and 0 from J, leaving 9 bases between them. Germline-derived CDR1 and CDR2 are MGHRA and YSYEKL. This CDR3 spans 15 amino acids. CDR3 residues: CASSQGPFMNTEAFF. DNA of the CDR3: TGCGCCAGCAGCCAAGGGCCCTTTATGAACACTGAAGCTTTCTTT.

In its sample, this clone was seen once. This chain links TRBV7-9 with TRBJ2-3; TRBD2 is a possible D gene (7 bases). The CDR3 covers 16 residues. Germline lookup yields CDR1 SEHNR and CDR2 FQNEAQ (reference sequence). Trimming removed 3 bases from V and 6 bases from J, with 19 bases in between. The CDR3 loop reads CASSFWGGTHTDTQYF. The DNA of the CDR3 is TGTGCCAGCAGCTTTTGGGGGGGCACGCACACGGATACGCAGTATTTT.

This rearrangement joins TRBV4-1 to TRBJ1-6; 10 positions agree with TRBD1. This CDR3 has 14 amino acids. Germline CDR1 is MGHRA and CDR2 is YSYEKL. Trimming took 4 bases from V and 7 from J; bases not matched to a gene: 1. The CDR3 DNA is TGCGCCAGCAGCCGGGACAGGGGAAATTCACCCCTCCACTTT. This encodes CASSRDRGNSPLHF.

This clone turned up a few times. The chain has TRBV19 and TRBJ2-2; 8 nucleotides match TRBD1. This CDR3 comprises 16 residues. The V segment lost 2 bases and the J segment 3 bases; nucleotides outside the gene matches: 5. Germline V gives CDR1 LNHDA, CDR2 SQIVND (reference sequence). CDR3 DNA: TGTGCCAGTAGTATACCAGGGGGCGGGCACACCGGGGAGCTGTTTTTT. This gives the protein CASSIPGGGHTGELFF.

The gene calls are TRBV11-3 and TRBJ2-5, with D uncertain. Germline V gene data show CDR1 as SGHNT and CDR2 as YENEEA. Trimming pared 5 bases from V and 1 base from J, leaving 8 bases between. The CDR3 length is 13 residues. CDR3 nucleotides: TGTGCCAGCAGCCGAGGTACCCAAGAGACCCAGTACTTC. Translating it yields CASSRGTQETQYF.

V gene TRBV4-1 combines with J gene TRBJ2-7; 10 nucleotides agree with TRBD1. The CDR3 runs 15 residues. Germline V CDR1 and CDR2: MGHRA, YSYEKL. With V trimmed by 3 bases and J by 2 bases, 4 bases remained unmatched. CDR3 sequence: CASSHPGQGTYEQYF. In DNA, the CDR3 is TGCGCCAGCAGCCATCCGGGACAGGGGACCTACGAGCAGTACTTC.

This sequence joins TRBV28 and TRBJ2-3; D unclear. The CDR3 has 14 residues. Germline V gene sequence: CDR1 MDHEN, CDR2 SYDVKM. The V gene lost 6 bases and the J gene lost 4 bases, with 14 bases spanning the gap. The CDR3 loop is CASSRQDPPDTQYF. The CDR3 DNA reads as TGTGCCAGCAGCCGCCAAGACCCACCAGATACGCAGTATTTT.

The V call is TRBV7-3, the J call TRBJ2-1; D is perhaps TRBD2 (6 bases). Trimming removed 3 bases from V and 5 bases from J, with 14 bases in between. Germline CDR1 is SGHTA and CDR2 is FQGTGA. The CDR3 runs 15 residues. CDR3 amino acids: CASSLYRESNNEQFF. The DNA of the CDR3 is TGTGCCAGCAGCTTGTACCGGGAGAGTAACAATGAGCAGTTCTTC.

The chain has TRBV6-5 and TRBJ1-3; 7 positions match TRBD1. The CDR3 runs 16 residues. CDR1 and CDR2 (germline): MNHEY, SVGAGI. Losses at the gene ends were 4 bases for V and 0 bases for J; bases not matched to a gene: 6. This chain's CDR3 is CASSSWTGNSGNTIYF. DNA for the CDR3: TGTGCCAGCAGTTCCTGGACAGGAAACTCTGGAAACACCATATATTTT.